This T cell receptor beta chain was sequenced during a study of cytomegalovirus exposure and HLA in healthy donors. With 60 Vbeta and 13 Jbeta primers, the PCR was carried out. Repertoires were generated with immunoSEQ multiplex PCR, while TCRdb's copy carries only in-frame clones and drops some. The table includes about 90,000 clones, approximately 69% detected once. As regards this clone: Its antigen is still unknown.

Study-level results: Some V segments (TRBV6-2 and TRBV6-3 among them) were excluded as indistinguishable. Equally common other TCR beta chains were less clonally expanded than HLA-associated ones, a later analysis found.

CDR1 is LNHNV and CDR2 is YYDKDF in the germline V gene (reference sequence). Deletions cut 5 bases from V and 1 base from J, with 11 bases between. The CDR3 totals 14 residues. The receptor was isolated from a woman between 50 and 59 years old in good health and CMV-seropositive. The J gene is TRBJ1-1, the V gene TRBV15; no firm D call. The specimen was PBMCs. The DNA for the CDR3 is TGTGCCACCAGCGGAGGACTGACGAACACTGAAGCTTTCTTT. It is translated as CATSGGLTNTEAFF.